The following is a T cell receptor beta chain sequence with its context. Per the authors' pipeline: Amplification from reference gene primers served as the basis for estimated nucleated cell counts. This table comes from immunoSEQ multiplex PCR, and its TCRdb copy is limited to in-frame clones, with some not included. The DNA gave D and trimming, while V, J and clone size come from that table. Among just under 150,000 clones listed, over 85% were seen once. This entry is derived from a study of blood T cell repertoires in COVID-19. Study information: The United States, Italy and Spain supplied acute and convalescent COVID-19 samples. T cells, B-cell-depleted T cells, or PBMCs supplied cDNA or gDNA.

This CDR3 comprises 15 residues. Germline CDR1 and CDR2: SGHAT and FQNNGV. The J segment lost 6 bases and the V segment lost 0 bases, leaving 2 bases of the junction unmatched. The chain is built from TRBV11-2 and TRBJ1-2; TRBD1 aligns across 12 bases. The receptor's source is a human donor in a cohort sampled during active COVID-19. Material: peripheral blood. CDR3 nucleotides: TGTGCCAGCAGCTTAGAGGGGACAGGGGGCGATGGCTACACCTTC. It codes for CASSLEGTGGDGYTF.